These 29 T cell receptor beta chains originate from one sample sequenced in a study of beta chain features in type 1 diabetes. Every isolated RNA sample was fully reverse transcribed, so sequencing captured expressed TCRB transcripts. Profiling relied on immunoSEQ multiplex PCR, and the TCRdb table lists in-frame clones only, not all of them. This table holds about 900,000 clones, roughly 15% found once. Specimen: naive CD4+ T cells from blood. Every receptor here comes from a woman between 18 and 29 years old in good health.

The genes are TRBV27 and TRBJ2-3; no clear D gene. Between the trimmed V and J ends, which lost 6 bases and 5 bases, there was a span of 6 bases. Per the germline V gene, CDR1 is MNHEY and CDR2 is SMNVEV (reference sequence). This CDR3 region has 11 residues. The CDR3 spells CASRVGDTQYF. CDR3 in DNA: TGTGCCAGCAGAGTAGGAGATACGCAGTATTTT.

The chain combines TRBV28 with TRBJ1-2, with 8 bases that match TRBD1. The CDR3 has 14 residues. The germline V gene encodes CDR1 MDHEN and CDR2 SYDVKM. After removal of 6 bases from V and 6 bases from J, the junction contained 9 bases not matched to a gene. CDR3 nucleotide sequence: TGTGCCAGCAGCTCTGGACAGGGTTCGAATGGCTACACCTTC. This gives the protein CASSSGQGSNGYTF.

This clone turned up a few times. The DNA for the CDR3 is TGTGCCAGCAGCCCCGCAGGGTCACTAGCGGGAGCTTTTTCCTACGAGCAGTACTTC. Protein product: CASSPAGSLAGAFSYEQYF. This chain joins TRBV11-2 and TRBJ2-7, with 11 bases that match TRBD2. The V segment lost 5 bases and the J segment 1 base; nucleotides outside the gene matches: 16. Germline V gene sequence: CDR1 SGHAT, CDR2 FQNNGV. The CDR3 covers 19 residues.

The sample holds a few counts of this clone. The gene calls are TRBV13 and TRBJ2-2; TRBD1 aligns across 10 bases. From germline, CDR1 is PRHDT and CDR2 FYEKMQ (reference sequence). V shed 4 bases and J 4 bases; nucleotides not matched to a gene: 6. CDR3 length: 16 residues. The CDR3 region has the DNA TGTGCCAGCAGCTCATACCGGGACAGGGGCACCGGGGAGCTGTTTTTT. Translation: CASSSYRDRGTGELFF.

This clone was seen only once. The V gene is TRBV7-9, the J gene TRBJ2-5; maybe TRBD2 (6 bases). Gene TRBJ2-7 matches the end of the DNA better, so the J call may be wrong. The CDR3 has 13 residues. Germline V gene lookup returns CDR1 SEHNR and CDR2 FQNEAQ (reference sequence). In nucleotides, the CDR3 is TGTGCCAGCAGCTTAGCGGGAGGAGTCGAGCAGTACTTC. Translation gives CASSLAGGVEQYF.

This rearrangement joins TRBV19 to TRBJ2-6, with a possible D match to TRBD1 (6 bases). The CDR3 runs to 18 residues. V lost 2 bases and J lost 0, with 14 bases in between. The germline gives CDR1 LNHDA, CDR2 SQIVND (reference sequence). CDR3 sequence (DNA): TGTGCCAGTAGTATATCGGTGGGGGCCCCCTCTGGGGCCAACGTCCTGACTTTC. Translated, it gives CASSISVGAPSGANVLTF. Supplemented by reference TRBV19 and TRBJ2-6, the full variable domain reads DGGITQSPKYLFRKEGQNVTLSCEQNLNHDAMYWYRQDPGQGLRLIYYSQIVNDFQKGDIAEGYSVSREKKESFPLTVTSAQKNPTAFYLCASSISVGAPSGANVLTFGAGSRLTVL.

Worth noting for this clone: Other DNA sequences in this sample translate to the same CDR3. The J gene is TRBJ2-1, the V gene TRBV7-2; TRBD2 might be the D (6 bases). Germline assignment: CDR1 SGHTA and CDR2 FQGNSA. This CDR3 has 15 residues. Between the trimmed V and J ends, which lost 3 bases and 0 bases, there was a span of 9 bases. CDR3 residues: CASSFGGSSYNEQFF. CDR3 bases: TGTGCCAGCAGCTTCGGAGGGAGCTCCTACAATGAGCAGTTCTTC.

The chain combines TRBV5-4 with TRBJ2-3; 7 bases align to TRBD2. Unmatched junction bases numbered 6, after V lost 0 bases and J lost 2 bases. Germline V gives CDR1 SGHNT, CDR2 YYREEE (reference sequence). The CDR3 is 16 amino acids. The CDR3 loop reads CASSLALAVNTDTQYF. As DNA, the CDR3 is TGTGCCAGCAGCTTGGCTCTAGCGGTTAACACAGATACGCAGTATTTT.

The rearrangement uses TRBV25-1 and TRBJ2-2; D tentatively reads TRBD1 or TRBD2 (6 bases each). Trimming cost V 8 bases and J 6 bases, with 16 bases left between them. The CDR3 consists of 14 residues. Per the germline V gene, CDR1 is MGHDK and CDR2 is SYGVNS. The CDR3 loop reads CASLGGARAGELFF. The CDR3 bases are TGTGCCAGCCTCGGGGGCGCCCGGGCCGGGGAGCTGTTTTTT. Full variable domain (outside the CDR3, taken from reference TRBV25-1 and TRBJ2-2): EADIYQTPRYLVIGTGKKITLECSQTMGHDKMYWYQQDPGMELHLIHYSYGVNSTEKGDLSSESTVSRIRTEHFPLTLESARPSHTSQYLCASLGGARAGELFFGEGSRLTVL.

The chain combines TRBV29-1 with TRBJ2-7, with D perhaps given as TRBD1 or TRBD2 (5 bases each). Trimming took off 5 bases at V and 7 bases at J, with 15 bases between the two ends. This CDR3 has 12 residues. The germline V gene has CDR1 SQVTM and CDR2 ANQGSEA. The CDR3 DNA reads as TGCAGCGTTCGCGAGCAGGGACGAGAGCAGTACTTC. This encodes CSVREQGREQYF.

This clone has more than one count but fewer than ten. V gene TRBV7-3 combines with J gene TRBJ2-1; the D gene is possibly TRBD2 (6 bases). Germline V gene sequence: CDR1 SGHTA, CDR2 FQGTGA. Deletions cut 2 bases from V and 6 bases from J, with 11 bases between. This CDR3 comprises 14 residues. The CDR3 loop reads CASSLSPGLNEQFF. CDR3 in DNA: TGTGCCAGCAGCTTATCCCCGGGACTCAATGAGCAGTTCTTC.

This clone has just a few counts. The CDR3 sequence: CAISELGAGSPLHF. Written as DNA, the CDR3 is TGTGCCATCAGTGAACTTGGGGCGGGTTCACCCCTCCACTTT. The chain employs TRBV10-3 and TRBJ1-6; tentative D call: TRBD1 (5 bases). Germline loops: CDR1 ENHRY, CDR2 SYGVKD. Between the trimmed V and J ends, which lost 3 bases and 9 bases, there was a span of 12 bases. The CDR3 is made up of 14 amino acids.

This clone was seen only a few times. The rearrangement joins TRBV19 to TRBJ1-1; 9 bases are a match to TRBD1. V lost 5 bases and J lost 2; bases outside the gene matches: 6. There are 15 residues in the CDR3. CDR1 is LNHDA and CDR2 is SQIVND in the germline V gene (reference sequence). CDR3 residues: CASSPSGQGNTEAFF. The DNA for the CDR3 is TGTGCCAGTAGTCCCTCGGGACAGGGTAACACTGAAGCTTTCTTT.

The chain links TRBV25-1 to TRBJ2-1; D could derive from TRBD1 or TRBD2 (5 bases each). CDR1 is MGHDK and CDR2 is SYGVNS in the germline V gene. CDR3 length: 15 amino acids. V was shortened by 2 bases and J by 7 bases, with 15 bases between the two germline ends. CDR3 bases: TGTGCCAGCAGTGAACCGGCAGGGACCCATAATGAGCAGTTCTTC. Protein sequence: CASSEPAGTHNEQFF.

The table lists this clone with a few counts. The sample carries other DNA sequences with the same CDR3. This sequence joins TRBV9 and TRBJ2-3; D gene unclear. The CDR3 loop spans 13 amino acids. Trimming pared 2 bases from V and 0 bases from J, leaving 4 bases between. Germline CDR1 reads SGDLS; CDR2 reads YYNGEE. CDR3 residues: CASSVSSTDTQYF. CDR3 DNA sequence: TGTGCCAGCAGCGTTTCCAGCACAGATACGCAGTATTTT.

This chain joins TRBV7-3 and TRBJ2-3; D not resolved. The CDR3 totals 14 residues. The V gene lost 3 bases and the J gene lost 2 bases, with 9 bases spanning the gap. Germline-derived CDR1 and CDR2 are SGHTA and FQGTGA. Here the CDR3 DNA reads TGTGCCAGCAGCTTCGGCTCCCCCACAGATACGCAGTATTTT. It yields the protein CASSFGSPTDTQYF.

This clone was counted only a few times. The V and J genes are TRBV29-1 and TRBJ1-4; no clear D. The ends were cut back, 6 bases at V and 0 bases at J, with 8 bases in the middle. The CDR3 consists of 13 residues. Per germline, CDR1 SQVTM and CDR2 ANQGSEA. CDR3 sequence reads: CSVVEATNEKLFF. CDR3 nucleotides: TGCAGCGTCGTGGAAGCAACTAATGAAAAACTGTTTTTT.

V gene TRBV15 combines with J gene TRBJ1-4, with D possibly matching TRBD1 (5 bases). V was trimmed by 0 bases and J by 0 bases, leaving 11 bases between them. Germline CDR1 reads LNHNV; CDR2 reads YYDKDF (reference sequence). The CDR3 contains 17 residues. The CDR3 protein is CATSRDRGGTTNEKLFF. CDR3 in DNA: TGTGCCACCAGCAGAGATCGCGGGGGGACAACTAATGAAAAACTGTTTTTT.

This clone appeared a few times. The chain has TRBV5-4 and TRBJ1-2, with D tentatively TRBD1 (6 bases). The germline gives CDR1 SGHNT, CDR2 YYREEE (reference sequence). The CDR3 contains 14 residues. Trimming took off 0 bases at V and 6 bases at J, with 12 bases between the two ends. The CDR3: CASSLVGAGDGYTF. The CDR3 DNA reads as TGTGCCAGCAGCTTGGTAGGGGCAGGGGATGGCTACACCTTC.

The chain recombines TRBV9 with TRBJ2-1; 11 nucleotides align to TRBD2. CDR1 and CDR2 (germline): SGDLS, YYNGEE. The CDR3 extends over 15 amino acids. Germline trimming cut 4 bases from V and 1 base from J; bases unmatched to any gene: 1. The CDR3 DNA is TGTGCCAGCAGCCGACTAGCGGGGTCCTACAATGAGCAGTTCTTC. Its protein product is CASSRLAGSYNEQFF.

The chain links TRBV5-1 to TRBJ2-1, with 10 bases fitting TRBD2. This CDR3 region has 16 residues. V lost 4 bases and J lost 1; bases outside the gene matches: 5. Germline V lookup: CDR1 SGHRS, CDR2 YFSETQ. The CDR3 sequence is CASSPLTSGSYNEQFF. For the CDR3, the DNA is TGCGCCAGCAGCCCCCTGACTAGCGGGTCCTACAATGAGCAGTTCTTC.

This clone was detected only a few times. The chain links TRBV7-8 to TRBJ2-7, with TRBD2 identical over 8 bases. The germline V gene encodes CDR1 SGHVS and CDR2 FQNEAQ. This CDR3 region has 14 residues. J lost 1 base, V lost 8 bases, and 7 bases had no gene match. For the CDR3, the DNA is TGTGCCAGCCGCTATACTAGCGGTTCCTACGAGCAGTACTTC. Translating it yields CASRYTSGSYEQYF.

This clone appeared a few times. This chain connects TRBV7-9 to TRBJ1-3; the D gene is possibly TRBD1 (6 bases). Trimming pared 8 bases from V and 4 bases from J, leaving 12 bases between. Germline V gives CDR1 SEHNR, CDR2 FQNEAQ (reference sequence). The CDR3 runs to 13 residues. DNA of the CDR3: TGTGCCAGCTTAGCAGGGGAAGGAAACACCATATATTTT. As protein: CASLAGEGNTIYF.

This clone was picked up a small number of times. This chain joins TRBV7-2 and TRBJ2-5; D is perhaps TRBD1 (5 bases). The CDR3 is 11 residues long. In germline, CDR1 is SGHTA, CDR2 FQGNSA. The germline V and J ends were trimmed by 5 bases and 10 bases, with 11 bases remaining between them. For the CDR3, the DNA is TGTGCCAGCAGCCCCGGACATTACCAGTACTTC. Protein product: CASSPGHYQYF.

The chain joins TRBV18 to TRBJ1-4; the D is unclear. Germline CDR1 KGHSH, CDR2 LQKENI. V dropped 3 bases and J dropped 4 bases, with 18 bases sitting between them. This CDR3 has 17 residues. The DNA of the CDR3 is TGTGCCAGCTCACCGGTCCATTCCGGGCGGATTAATGAAAAACTGTTTTTT. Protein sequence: CASSPVHSGRINEKLFF.

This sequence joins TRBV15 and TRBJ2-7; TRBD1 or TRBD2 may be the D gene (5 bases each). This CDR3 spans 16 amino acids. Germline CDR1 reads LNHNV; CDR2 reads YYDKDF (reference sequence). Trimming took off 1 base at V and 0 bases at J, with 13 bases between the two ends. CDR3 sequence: CATSRASAGSSYEQYF. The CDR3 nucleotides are TGTGCCACCAGCAGAGCTTCGGCAGGGAGCTCCTACGAGCAGTACTTC.

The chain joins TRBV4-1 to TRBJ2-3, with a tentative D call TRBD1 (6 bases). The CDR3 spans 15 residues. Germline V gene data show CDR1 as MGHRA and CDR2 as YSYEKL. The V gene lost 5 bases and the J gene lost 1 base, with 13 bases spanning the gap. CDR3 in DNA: TGCGCCAGCAGCGTTCGACAGGCTCGCACAGATACGCAGTATTTT. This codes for CASSVRQARTDTQYF.

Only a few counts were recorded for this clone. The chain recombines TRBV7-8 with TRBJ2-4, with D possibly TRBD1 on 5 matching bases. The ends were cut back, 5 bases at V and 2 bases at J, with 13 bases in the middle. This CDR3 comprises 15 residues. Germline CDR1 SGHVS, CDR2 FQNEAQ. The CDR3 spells CASSHDSATKNIQYF. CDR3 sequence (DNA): TGTGCCAGCAGCCACGACAGTGCAACCAAAAACATTCAGTACTTC.

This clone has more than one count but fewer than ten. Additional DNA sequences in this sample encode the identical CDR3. The CDR3 is CASSEAGNTIYF. The CDR3 coding sequence is TGTGCCAGCAGTGAAGCTGGAAACACCATATATTTT. V usage is TRBV2 and J usage is TRBJ1-3; D unresolved. The CDR3 sequence is 12 residues long. In germline, CDR1 is SNHLY, CDR2 FYNNEI. Trimming stripped 0 bases from V and 3 bases from J, with 0 bases between.